Below, 19 T cell receptor beta chains from the same sample are listed, as sequenced in a study of identical twins. TCRdb redid the calling of the 5' RACE reads with MiXCR, one entry per CDR3 protein. The sample shows 1.5 million to 2 million distinct CDR3 sequences, about 32% of them seen only once. The sequenced material came from cord blood. Receptor source: a newborn girl in good health.

The chain links TRBV20-1 to TRBJ2-2; no firm D call. The CDR3 has 14 residues. Germline values: CDR1 DFQATT, CDR2 SNEGSKA (reference sequence). V was cut by 1 base and J by 6 bases, with 12 bases left in between. CDR3 DNA sequence: TGCAGTGCTAGAGTTCAGTTATATCCCGGGGAGCTGTTTTTT. Translating gives CSARVQLYPGELFF.

The V call is TRBV27, the J call TRBJ1-6, with 8 nucleotides matching TRBD1. This CDR3 is built from 17 residues. The germline V gene has CDR1 MNHEY and CDR2 SMNVEV (reference sequence). Trimming removed 6 bases from V and 3 bases from J; junction bases left unmatched: 10. In DNA form, the CDR3 reads TGTGCCAGCAGCCCGCCCCGACAGGGGTACTATAATTCACCCCTCCACTTT. Its translation is CASSPPRQGYYNSPLHF.

This clonotype was detected a few times. This chain uses TRBV10-3 with TRBJ1-2; no reliable D call. Germline CDR1 and CDR2: ENHRY and SYGVKD. The CDR3 contains 14 residues. Trimming stripped 7 bases from V and 0 bases from J, with 12 bases between. The CDR3 nucleotides are TGTGCCATCACCGGACGGAATTCTAACTATGGCTACACCTTC. As protein: CAITGRNSNYGYTF.

V usage is TRBV29-1 and J usage is TRBJ1-5; possibly TRBD1 for D (5 bases). Germline V gene data show CDR1 as SQVTM and CDR2 as ANQGSEA. V shed 4 bases and J shed 4 bases, with 11 bases lying between them. The CDR3 is made up of 13 amino acids. The CDR3: CSVVLGANQPQHF. DNA of the CDR3: TGCAGCGTTGTGTTAGGGGCTAATCAGCCCCAGCATTTT. Supplemented by reference TRBV29-1 and TRBJ1-5, the full variable domain reads SAVISQKPSRDICQRGTSLTIQCQVDSQVTMMFWYRQQPGQSLTLIATANQGSEATYESGFVIDKFPISRPNLTFSTLTVSNMSPEDSSIYLCSVVLGANQPQHFGDGTRLSIL.

In its sample, this clonotype was seen a few times. The chain combines TRBV12-3 or TRBV12-4 with TRBJ2-1; 12 nucleotides match TRBD2. The CDR3 has 16 residues. J gave up 4 bases and V 9 bases, and 10 bases lay outside the gene matches. In DNA form, the CDR3 reads TGTGCCAGTCAGGGGGCTAGCGGGAGGGCTTACAATGAGCAGTTCTTC. Protein: CASQGASGRAYNEQFF.

For the CDR3, the DNA is TGCAGTGCCCTGCCGGGACTAGGAAACGAGCAGTACTTC. Its protein product is CSALPGLGNEQYF. This sequence joins TRBV20-1 and TRBJ2-7; 8 bases map to TRBD2. Unmatched junction bases numbered 9, after V lost 6 bases and J lost 5 bases. Germline CDR1 DFQATT, CDR2 SNEGSKA (reference sequence). This CDR3 region has 13 residues.

The chain links TRBV9 to TRBJ2-1; D is unresolved. The ends were cut back, 0 bases at V and 7 bases at J, with 11 bases in the middle. The CDR3 extends over 14 amino acids. The germline V gene has CDR1 SGDLS and CDR2 YYNGEE. The CDR3 protein is CASSVDGWDNEQFF. In DNA form, the CDR3 reads TGTGCCAGCAGCGTAGATGGGTGGGATAATGAGCAGTTCTTC.

This clonotype was detected ten times or more. V gene TRBV4-2 combines with J gene TRBJ2-7, with D perhaps being TRBD1 or TRBD2 (5 bases each). Germline V gene sequence: CDR1 LGHNA, CDR2 YNFKEQ. The CDR3 is 15 residues long. Deletions cut 4 bases from V and 4 bases from J, with 17 bases between. The CDR3 reads CASSRYLPGPYEQYF. As DNA, the CDR3 is TGTGCCAGCAGCCGCTATTTACCGGGACCTTACGAGCAGTACTTC.

This clonotype was seen only a few times. The V call is TRBV20-1, the J call TRBJ2-4, with 12 positions matching TRBD2. The J call may be faulty, since TRBJ2-7 better matches the DNA end. From germline, CDR1 is DFQATT and CDR2 SNEGSKA (reference sequence). The CDR3 covers 13 residues. CDR3 nucleotide sequence: TGCAGTGCTGTACTAGCGGGAGGTTACGAGCAGTACTTC. This gives the protein CSAVLAGGYEQYF.

This clonotype was seen more than once but under ten times. The V and J genes are TRBV5-1 and TRBJ2-3, with 12 bases aligning to TRBD1. The ends lost 4 bases at V and 4 bases at J; junction bases unmatched: 7. Per germline, CDR1 SGHRS and CDR2 YFSETQ. There are 16 residues in the CDR3. DNA for the CDR3: TGCGCCAGCAGCCCCATGGGACAGGGGGCCCCAGATACGCAGTATTTT. Amino acid sequence: CASSPMGQGAPDTQYF.

This clonotype came up once. The chain recombines TRBV11-2 with TRBJ1-5, with D perhaps TRBD1 (5 bases). CDR1 is SGHAT, CDR2 FQNNGV, per germline. Trimming took 5 bases from V and 4 from J, leaving 21 bases between them. This CDR3 spans 17 amino acids. Here the CDR3 reads CASSQTQGGQLNQPQHF. CDR3 sequence (DNA): TGTGCCAGCAGCCAAACCCAGGGAGGGCAACTGAATCAGCCCCAGCATTTT.

This clonotype was found a few times. This sequence joins TRBV28 and TRBJ2-7; 9 bases are shared with TRBD2. The trim removed 6 bases at V and 4 bases at J, leaving 7 bases unmatched. There are 14 residues in the CDR3. CDR1 and CDR2 (germline): MDHEN, SYDVKM. The chain's CDR3 is CASSHQREVYEQYF. In nucleotides, the CDR3 is TGTGCCAGCAGCCACCAGCGGGAGGTATACGAGCAGTACTTC. The full variable domain, completed using reference TRBV28 and TRBJ2-7, is DVKVTQSSRYLVKRTGEKVFLECVQDMDHENMFWYRQDPGLGLRLIYFSYDVKMKEKGDIPEGYSVSREKKERFSLILESASTNQTSMYLCASSHQREVYEQYFGPGTRLTVT.

This clonotype was seen more than once but under ten times. The chain is built from TRBV4-1 and TRBJ1-1; 7 nucleotides match TRBD1. The CDR3 spans 15 residues. The V gene end was trimmed by 2 bases and the J gene end by 1 base; junction bases not matched to a gene: 4. Germline V gene sequence: CDR1 MGHRA, CDR2 YSYEKL. CDR3 amino acids: CASSQPGQSNTEAFF. The DNA of the CDR3 is TGCGCCAGCAGCCAACCGGGACAGTCGAACACTGAAGCTTTCTTT.

There are many counts of this clonotype. The chain combines TRBV27 with TRBJ2-3; possible D gene TRBD2, 5 bases. V lost 3 bases, J lost 2 bases, and 9 bases lay in between. This CDR3 region has 14 residues. Germline V gene sequence: CDR1 MNHEY, CDR2 SMNVEV (reference sequence). DNA of the CDR3: TGTGCCAGCAGTTTCGGGGATTACACAGATACGCAGTATTTT. Protein sequence: CASSFGDYTDTQYF.

This clonotype was counted between two and nine times. The gene calls are TRBV28 and TRBJ1-2, with D maybe TRBD1 (5 bases). This CDR3 comprises 17 residues. V was clipped by 3 bases and J by 0 bases, with 17 bases between them. Germline loops: CDR1 MDHEN, CDR2 SYDVKM. This CDR3 reads CASSFPGRGLPNYGYTF. Here the CDR3 DNA reads TGTGCCAGCAGTTTTCCGGGGAGGGGACTGCCTAACTATGGCTACACCTTC.

In its sample, this clonotype was seen a few times. V and J are TRBV7-6 and TRBJ1-1, with TRBD1 matching over 7 bases. The CDR3 length is 17 residues. The V gene end was trimmed by 5 bases and the J gene end by 2 bases; junction bases not matched to a gene: 14. Per germline, CDR1 SGHVS and CDR2 FNYEAQ. The chain's CDR3 is CASSPSVIGTANTEAFF. As DNA, the CDR3 is TGTGCCAGCAGCCCGAGCGTTATAGGGACAGCAAACACTGAAGCTTTCTTT. The whole variable domain, filled in from reference TRBV7-6 and TRBJ1-1, reads GAGVSQSPRYKVTKRGQDVALRCDPISGHVSLYWYRQALGQGPEFLTYFNYEAQQDKSGLPNDRFSAERPEGSISTLTIQRTEQRDSAMYRCASSPSVIGTANTEAFFGQGTRLTVV.

The rearrangement uses TRBV5-6 and TRBJ1-5, with 7 bases identical to TRBD1. Unmatched junction bases numbered 8, after V lost 2 bases and J lost 3 bases. Per the germline V gene, CDR1 is SGHDT and CDR2 is YYEEEE. CDR3 size: 16 residues. CDR3 DNA sequence: TGTGCCAGCAGCTTATGGGGAACAGGGGTCAATCAGCCCCAGCATTTT. It codes for CASSLWGTGVNQPQHF. Filled out from reference TRBV5-6 and TRBJ1-5, the complete variable domain reads DAGVTQSPTHLIKTRGQQVTLRCSPKSGHDTVSWYQQALGQGPQFIFQYYEEEERQRGNFPDRFSGHQFPNYSSELNVNALLLGDSALYLCASSLWGTGVNQPQHFGDGTRLSIL.

This chain joins TRBV3-1 and TRBJ2-7; D not resolved. The CDR3 is 16 residues long. Trimming pared 0 bases from V and 5 bases from J, leaving 17 bases between. The germline gives CDR1 LGHDT, CDR2 YNNKEL (reference sequence). Here the CDR3 reads CASSQDSVTAIHEQYF. The CDR3 region has the DNA TGTGCCAGCAGCCAAGATTCGGTGACTGCAATCCACGAGCAGTACTTC.

A few counts support this clonotype. The genes are TRBV20-1 and TRBJ2-3; TRBD2 matches 9 bases. This CDR3 is built from 15 residues. The germline V gene encodes CDR1 DFQATT and CDR2 SNEGSKA (reference sequence). The V gene end was trimmed by 3 bases and the J gene end by 6 bases; junction bases not matched to a gene: 10. CDR3 nucleotides: TGCAGTGCTAGCGAAGTAGCGGGAGTGGGGGATACGCAGTATTTT. This translates into CSASEVAGVGDTQYF.